This TCR beta chain stems from a study of T-cell memory formation after mild COVID-19. Study-level information: Clusters of TCRs were largely donor specific.

Each CDR3 protein gets one entry after TCRdb re-called the 5' RACE reads with MiXCR. The profile covers some 120,000 distinct CDR3 sequences, with about 6.5% appearing a single time and approximately 2.3% taken by the ten largest. About this clonotype: A read error may produce the germline difference seen at one junction end.

CDR1 MDHEN and CDR2 SYDVKM come from the germline V gene. CDR3 size: 14 residues. The sequenced sample consisted of PBMCs or a T cell subset sorted from them (not recorded which). The TCR sequence derives from an adult woman who had mild COVID-19 (a few samples of this study predate the infection). Cell type and time point are not known. The chain joins TRBV28 to TRBJ1-5, with D perhaps TRBD1 (5 bases). For the CDR3, the DNA is TGTGCCAGAAAACGGGGGACCAGCAATCAGCACCAGCATTTT. Translating gives CARKRGTSNQHQHF.